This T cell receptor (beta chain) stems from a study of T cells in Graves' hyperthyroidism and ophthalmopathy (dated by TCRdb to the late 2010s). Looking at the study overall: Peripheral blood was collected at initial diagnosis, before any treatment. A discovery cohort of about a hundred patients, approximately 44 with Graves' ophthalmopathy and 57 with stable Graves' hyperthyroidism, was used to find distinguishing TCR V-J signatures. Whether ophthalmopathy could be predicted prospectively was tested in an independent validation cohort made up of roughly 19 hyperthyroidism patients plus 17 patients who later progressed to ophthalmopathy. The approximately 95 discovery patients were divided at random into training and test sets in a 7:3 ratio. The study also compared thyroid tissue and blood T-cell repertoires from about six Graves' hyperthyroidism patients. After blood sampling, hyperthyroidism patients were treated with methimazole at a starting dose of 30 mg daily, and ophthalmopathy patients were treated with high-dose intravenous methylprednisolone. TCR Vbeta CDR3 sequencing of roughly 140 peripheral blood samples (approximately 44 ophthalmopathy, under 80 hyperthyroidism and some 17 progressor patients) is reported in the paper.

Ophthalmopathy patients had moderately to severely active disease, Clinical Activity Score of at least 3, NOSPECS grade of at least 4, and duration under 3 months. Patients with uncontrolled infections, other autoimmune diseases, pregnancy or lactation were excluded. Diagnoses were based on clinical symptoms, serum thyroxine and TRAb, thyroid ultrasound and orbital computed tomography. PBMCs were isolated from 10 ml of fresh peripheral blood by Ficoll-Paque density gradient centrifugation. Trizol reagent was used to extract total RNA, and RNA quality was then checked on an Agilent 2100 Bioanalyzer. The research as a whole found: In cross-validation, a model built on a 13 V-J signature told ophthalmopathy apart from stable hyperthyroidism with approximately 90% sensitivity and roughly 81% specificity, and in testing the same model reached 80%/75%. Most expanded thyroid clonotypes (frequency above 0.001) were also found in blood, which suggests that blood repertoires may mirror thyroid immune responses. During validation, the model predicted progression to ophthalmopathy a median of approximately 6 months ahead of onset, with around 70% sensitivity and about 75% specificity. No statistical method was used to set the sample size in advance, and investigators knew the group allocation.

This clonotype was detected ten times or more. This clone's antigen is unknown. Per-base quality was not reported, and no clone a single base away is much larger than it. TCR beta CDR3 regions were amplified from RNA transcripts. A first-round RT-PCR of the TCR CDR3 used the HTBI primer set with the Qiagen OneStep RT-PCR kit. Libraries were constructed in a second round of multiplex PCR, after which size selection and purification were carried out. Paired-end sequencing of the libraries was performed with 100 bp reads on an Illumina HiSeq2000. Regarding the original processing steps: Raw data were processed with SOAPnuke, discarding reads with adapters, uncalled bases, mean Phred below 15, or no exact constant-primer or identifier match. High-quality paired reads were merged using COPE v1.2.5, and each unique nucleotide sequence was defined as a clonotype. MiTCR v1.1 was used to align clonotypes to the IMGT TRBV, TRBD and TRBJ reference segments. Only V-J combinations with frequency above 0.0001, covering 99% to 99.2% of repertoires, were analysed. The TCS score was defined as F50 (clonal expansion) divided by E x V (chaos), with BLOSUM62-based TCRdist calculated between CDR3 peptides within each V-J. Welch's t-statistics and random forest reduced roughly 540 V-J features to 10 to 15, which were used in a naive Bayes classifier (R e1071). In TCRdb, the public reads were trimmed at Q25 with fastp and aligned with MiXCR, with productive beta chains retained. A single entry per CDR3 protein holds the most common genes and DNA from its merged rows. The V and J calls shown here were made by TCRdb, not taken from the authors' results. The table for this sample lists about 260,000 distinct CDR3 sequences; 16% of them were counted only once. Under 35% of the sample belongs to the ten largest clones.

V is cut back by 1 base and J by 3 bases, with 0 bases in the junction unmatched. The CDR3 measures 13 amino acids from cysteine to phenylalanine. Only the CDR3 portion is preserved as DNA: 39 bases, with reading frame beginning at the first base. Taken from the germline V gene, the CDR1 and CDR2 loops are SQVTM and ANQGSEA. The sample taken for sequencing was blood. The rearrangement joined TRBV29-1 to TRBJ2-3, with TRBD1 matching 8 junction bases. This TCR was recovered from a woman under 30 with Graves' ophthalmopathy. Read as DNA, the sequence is TGCAGCGTTGAAGGACAGGGGACAGATACGCAGTATTTT. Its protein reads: CSVEGQGTDTQYF.